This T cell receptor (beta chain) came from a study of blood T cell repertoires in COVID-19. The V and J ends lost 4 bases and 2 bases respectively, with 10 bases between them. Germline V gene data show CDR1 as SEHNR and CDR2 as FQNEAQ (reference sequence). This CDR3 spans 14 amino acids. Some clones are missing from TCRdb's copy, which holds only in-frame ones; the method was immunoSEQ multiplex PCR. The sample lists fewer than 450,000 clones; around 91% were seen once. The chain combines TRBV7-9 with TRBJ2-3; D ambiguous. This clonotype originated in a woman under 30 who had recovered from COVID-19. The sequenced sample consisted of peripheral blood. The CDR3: CASSYESNTDTQYF. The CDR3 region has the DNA TGTGCCAGCAGCTACGAGTCGAACACAGATACGCAGTATTTT. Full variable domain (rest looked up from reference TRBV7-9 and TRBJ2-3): DTGVSQNPRHKITKRGQNVTFRCDPISEHNRLYWYRQTLGQGPEFLTYFQNEAQLEKSRLLSDRFSAERPKGSFSTLEIQRTEQGDSAMYLCASSYESNTDTQYFGPGTRLTVL.